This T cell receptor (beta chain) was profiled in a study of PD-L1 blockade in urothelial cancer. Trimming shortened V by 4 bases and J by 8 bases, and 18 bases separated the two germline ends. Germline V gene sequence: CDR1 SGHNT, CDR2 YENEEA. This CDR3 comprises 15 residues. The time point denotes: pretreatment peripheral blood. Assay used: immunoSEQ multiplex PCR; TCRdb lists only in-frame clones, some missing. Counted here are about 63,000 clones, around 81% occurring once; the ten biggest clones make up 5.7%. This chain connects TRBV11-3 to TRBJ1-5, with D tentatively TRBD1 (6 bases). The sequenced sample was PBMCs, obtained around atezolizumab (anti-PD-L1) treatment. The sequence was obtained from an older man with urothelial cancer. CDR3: CASSSSGHGWEPQHF. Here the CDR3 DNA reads TGTGCCAGCAGCTCATCGGGACACGGTTGGGAGCCCCAGCATTTT.